This T cell receptor (beta chain) was recovered during a study of T cell changes during pregnancy in multiple sclerosis. Sequenced by immunoSEQ multiplex PCR; TCRdb stores in-frame clones only, minus some. The table has roughly 40,000 clones, around nine tenths seen once. CDR3 length equals 15 residues. Germline V CDR1 and CDR2: MNHEY, SVGAGI. The germline V and J ends were trimmed by 6 bases and 0 bases, with 12 bases remaining between them. The rearrangement uses TRBV6-5 and TRBJ1-5; the D is unclear. This TCR was sampled from a female donor in good health, enrolled as a control in a pregnancy study. This specimen was CD4+ T cells from peripheral blood mononuclear cells, taken in the first trimester of pregnancy. In DNA form, the CDR3 reads TGTGCCAGCAGCCTCAGTCTGTATAGCAATCAGCCCCAGCATTTT. Protein sequence: CASSLSLYSNQPQHF.